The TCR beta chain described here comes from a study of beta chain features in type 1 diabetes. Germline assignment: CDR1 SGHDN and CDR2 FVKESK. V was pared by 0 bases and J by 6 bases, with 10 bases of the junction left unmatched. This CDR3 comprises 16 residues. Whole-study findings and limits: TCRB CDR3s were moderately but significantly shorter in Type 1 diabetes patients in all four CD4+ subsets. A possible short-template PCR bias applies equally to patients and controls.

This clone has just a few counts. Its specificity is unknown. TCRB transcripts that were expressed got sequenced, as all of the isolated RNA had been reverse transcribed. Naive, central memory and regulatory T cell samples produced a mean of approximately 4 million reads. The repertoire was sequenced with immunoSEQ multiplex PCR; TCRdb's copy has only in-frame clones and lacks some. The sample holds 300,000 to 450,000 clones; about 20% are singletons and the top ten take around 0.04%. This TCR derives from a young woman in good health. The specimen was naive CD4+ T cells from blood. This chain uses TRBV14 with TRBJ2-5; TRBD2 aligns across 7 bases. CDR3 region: CASSQETSWYEKTQYF. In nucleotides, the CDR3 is TGTGCCAGCAGCCAAGAGACTAGCTGGTACGAGAAGACCCAGTACTTC. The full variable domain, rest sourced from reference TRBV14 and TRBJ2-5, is EAGVTQFPSHSVIEKGQTVTLRCDPISGHDNLYWYRRVMGKEIKFLLHFVKESKQDESGMPNNRFLAERTGGTYSTLKVQPAELEDSGVYFCASSQETSWYEKTQYFGPGTRLLVL.